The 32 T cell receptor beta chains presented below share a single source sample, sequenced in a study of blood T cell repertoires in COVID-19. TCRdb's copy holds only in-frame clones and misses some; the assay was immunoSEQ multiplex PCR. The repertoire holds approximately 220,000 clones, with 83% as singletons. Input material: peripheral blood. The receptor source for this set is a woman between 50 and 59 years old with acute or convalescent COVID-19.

CDR3 amino acids: CASREGAMNTEAFF. As DNA, the CDR3 is TGTGCCAGCAGGGAGGGGGCCATGAACACTGAAGCTTTCTTT. The J gene is TRBJ1-1, the V gene TRBV9; TRBD1 agrees at 7 bases. The CDR3 spans 14 residues. J lost 0 bases, V lost 5 bases, and 4 bases had no gene match. The germline gives CDR1 SGDLS, CDR2 YYNGEE.

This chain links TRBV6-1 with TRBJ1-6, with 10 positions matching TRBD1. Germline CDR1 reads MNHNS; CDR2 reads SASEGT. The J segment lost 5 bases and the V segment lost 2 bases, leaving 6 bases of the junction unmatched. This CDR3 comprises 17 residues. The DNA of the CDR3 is TGTGCCAGCAGTGAATTAGGGACAGGGGCCAATAATTCACCCCTCCACTTT. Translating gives CASSELGTGANNSPLHF.

DNA of the CDR3: TGCGCCAGCTCCCGGGACAGGGCTCAGCAGTACTTC. Residues: CASSRDRAQQYF. J is TRBJ2-7 and V is TRBV5-1, with 9 bases that match TRBD1. The V segment lost 7 bases and the J segment 8 bases; nucleotides outside the gene matches: 7. Germline V CDR1 and CDR2: SGHRS, YFSETQ. The CDR3 runs 12 residues.

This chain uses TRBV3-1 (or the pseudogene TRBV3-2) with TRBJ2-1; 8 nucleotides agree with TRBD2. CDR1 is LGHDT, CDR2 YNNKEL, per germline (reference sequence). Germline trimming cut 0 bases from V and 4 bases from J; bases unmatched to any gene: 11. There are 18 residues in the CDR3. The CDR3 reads CASSQDGVGLAGYNEQFF. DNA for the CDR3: TGTGCCAGCAGCCAAGACGGGGTGGGGCTAGCGGGTTACAATGAGCAGTTCTTC.

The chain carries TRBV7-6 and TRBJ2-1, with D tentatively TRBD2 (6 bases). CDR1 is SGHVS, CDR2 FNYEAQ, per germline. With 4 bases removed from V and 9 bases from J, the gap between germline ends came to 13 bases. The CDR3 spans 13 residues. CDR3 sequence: CASSSRLEGEQFF. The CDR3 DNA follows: TGTGCCAGCAGCTCGCGACTAGAGGGTGAGCAGTTCTTC.

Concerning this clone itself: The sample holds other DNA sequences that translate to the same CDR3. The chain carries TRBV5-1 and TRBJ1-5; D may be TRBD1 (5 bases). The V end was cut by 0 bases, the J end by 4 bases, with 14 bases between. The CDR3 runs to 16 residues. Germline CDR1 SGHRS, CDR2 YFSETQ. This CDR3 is CASSLDGSGENQPQHF. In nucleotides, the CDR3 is TGCGCCAGCAGCTTGGACGGTTCGGGGGAGAATCAGCCCCAGCATTTT.

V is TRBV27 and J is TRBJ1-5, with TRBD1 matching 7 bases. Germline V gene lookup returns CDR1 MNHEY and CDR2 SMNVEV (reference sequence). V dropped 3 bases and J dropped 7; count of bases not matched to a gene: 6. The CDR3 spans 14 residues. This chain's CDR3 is CASSLDRRGQPQHF. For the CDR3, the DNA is TGTGCCAGCAGTTTGGACAGGAGGGGACAGCCCCAGCATTTT.

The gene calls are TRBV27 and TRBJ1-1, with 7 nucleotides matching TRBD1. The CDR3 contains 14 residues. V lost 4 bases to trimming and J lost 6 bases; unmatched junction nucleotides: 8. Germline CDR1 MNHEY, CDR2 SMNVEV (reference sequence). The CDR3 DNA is TGTGCCAGCAGTTACAATGACAGGGTGGCTGAAGCTTTCTTT. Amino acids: CASSYNDRVAEAFF.

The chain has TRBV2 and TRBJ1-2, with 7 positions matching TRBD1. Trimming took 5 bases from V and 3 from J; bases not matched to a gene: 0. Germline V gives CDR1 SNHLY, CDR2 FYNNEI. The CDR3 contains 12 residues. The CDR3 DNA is TGTGCCAGCAGTCAGGGGGACTATGGCTACACCTTC. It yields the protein CASSQGDYGYTF.

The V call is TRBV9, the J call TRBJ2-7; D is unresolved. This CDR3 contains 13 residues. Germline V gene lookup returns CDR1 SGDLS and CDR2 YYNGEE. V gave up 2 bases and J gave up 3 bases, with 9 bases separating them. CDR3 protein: CASSVAENYEQYF. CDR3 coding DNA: TGTGCCAGCAGCGTCGCGGAGAACTACGAGCAGTACTTC.

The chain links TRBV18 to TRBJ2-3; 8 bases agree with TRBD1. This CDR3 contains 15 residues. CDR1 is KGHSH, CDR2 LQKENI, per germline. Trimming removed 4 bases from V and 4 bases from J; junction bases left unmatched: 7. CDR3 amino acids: CASSRQGTFSDTQYF. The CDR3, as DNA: TGTGCCAGCTCACGACAGGGGACATTTTCAGATACGCAGTATTTT. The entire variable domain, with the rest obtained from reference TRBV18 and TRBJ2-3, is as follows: NAGVMQNPRHLVRRRGQEARLRCSPMKGHSHVYWYRQLPEEGLKFMVYLQKENIIDESGMPKERFSAEFPKEGPSILRIQQVVRGDSAAYFCASSRQGTFSDTQYFGPGTRLTVL.

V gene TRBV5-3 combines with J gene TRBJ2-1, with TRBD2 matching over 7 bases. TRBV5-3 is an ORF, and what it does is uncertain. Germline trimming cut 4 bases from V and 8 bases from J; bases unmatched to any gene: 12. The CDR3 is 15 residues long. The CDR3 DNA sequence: TGTGCCAGAAGCGCCTCCGGGACTAAGACCTATGAGCAGTTCTTC. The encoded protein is CARSASGTKTYEQFF.

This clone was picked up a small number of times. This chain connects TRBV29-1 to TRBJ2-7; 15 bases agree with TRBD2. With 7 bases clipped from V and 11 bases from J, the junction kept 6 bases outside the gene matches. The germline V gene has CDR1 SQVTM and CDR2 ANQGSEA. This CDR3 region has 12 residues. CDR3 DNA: TGCAGCGCTAGGACTAGCGGGAGGGCGGAGTACTTC. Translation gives CSARTSGRAEYF.

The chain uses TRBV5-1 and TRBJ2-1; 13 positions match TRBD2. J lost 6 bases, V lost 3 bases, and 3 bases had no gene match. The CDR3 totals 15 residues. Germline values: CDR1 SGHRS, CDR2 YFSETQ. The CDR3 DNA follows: TGCGCCAGCAGCTCTCGGACTAGCGGGGGCAATGAGCAGTTCTTC. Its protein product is CASSSRTSGGNEQFF.

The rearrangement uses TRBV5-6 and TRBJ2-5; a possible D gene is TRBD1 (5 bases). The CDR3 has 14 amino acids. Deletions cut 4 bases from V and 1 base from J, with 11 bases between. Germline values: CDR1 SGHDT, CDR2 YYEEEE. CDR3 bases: TGTGCCAGCAGCCCGACAGACCTCCAAGAGACCCAGTACTTC. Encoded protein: CASSPTDLQETQYF.

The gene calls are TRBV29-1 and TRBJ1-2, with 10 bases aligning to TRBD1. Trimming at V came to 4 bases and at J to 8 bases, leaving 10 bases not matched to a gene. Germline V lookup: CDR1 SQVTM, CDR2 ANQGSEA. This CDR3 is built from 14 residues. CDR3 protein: CSVAPGQGREGYTF. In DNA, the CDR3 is TGCAGCGTTGCCCCGGGACAGGGGAGAGAAGGCTACACCTTC.

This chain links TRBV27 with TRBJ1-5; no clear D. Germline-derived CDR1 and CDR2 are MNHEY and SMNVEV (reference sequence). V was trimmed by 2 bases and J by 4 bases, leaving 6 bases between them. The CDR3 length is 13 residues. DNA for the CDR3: TGTGCCAGCAGTTTAGTCGGGAATCAGCCCCAGCATTTT. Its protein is CASSLVGNQPQHF.

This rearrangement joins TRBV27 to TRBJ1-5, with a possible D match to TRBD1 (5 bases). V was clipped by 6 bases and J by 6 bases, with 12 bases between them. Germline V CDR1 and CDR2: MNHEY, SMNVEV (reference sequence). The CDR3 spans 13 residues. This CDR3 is CASSPAGVQPQHF. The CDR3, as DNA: TGTGCCAGCAGCCCCGCGGGGGTTCAGCCCCAGCATTTT.

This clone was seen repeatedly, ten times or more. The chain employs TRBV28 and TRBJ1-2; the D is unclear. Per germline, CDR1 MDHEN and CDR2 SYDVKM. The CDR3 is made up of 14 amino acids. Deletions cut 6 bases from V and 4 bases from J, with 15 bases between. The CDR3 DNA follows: TGTGCCAGCAGCCGAAGGGAGGCGGCCTATGGCTACACCTTC. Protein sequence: CASSRREAAYGYTF.

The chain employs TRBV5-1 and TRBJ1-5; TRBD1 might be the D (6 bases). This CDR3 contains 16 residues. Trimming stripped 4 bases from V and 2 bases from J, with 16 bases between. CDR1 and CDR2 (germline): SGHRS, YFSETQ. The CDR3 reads CASSPGTSTGNQPQHF. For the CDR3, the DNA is TGCGCCAGCAGCCCGGGGACAAGTACGGGCAATCAGCCCCAGCATTTT.

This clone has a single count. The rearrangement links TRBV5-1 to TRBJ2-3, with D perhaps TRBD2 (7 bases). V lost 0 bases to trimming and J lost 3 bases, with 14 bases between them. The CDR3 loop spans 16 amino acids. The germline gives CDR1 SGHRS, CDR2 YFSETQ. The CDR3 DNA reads TGCGCCAGCAGCTTGGCCGCGGGGGCTTATACAGATACGCAGTATTTT. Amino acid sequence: CASSLAAGAYTDTQYF.

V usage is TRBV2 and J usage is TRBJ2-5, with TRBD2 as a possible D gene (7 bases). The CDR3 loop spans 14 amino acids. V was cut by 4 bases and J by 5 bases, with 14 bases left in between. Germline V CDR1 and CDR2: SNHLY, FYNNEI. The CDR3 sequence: CASSVGGAAETQYF. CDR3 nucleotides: TGTGCCAGCAGTGTTGGGGGGGCGGCGGAGACCCAGTACTTC.

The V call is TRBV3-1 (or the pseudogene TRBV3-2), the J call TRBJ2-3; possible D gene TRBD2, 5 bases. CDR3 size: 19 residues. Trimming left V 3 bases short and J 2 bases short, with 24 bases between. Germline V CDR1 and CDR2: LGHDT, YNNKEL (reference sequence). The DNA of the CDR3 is TGTGCCAGCAGCCACGGGCTGGGGTGGAGGAGCACCTCCACAGATACGCAGTATTTT. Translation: CASSHGLGWRSTSTDTQYF.

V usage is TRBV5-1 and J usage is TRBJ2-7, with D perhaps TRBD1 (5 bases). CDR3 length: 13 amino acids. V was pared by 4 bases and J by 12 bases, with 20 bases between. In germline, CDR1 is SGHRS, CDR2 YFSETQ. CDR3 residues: CASSPSSGGAAYF. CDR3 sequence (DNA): TGCGCCAGCAGCCCGAGCTCCGGTGGGGCCGCGTACTTC.

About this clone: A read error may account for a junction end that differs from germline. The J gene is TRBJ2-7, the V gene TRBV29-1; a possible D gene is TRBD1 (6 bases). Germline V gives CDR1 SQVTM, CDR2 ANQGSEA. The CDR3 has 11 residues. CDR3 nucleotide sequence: TGCAGCGCTGAACAGGGCTACGAGCAGTACTTC. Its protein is CSAEQGYEQYF.

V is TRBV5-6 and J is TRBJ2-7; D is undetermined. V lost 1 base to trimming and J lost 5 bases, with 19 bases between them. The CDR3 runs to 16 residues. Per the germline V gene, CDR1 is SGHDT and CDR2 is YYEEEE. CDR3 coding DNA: TGTGCCAGCAGCTTGACGGCGGCACTATGGATGGACGAGCAGTACTTC. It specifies CASSLTAALWMDEQYF.

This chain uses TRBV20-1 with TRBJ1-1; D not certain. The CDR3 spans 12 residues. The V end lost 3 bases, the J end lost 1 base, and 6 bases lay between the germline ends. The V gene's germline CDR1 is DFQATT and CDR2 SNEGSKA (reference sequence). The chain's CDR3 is CSASNGNTEAFF. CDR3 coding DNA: TGCAGTGCTAGTAACGGGAACACTGAAGCTTTCTTT.

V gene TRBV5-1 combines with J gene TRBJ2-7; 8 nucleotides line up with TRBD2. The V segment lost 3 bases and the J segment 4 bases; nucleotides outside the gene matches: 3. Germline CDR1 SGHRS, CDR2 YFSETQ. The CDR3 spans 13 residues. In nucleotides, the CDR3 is TGCGCCAGCAGCTCCGGACTAGCATACGAGCAGTACTTC. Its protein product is CASSSGLAYEQYF.

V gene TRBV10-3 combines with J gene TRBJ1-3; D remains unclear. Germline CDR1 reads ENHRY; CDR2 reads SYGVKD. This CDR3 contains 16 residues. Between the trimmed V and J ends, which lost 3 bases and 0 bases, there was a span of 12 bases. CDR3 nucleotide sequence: TGTGCCATCAGTGACCCGGGTAGGATCTCTGGAAACACCATATATTTT. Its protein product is CAISDPGRISGNTIYF.

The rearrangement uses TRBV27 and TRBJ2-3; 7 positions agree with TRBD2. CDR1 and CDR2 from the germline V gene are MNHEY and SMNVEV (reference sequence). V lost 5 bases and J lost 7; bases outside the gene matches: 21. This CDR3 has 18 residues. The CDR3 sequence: CASSLYVWAGEGKNTQYF. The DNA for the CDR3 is TGTGCCAGCAGTCTTTACGTATGGGCGGGAGAAGGAAAAAATACGCAGTATTTT.

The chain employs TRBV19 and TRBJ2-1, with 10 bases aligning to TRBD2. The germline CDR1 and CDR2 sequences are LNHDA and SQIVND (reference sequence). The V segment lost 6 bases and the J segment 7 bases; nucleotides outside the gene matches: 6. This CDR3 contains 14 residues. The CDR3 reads CASSPSGRGNEQFF. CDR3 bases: TGTGCCAGTAGCCCGAGCGGGAGGGGGAATGAGCAGTTCTTC.

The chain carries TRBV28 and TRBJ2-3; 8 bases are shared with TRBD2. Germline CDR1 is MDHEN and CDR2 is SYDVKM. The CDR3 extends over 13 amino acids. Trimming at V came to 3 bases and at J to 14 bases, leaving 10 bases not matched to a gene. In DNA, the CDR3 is TGTGCCAGCAGTTTCTTAGCGGGATGGAGAGGGTATTTT. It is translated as CASSFLAGWRGYF.